This T cell receptor (beta chain) was recorded in a study of T cells in Graves' hyperthyroidism and ophthalmopathy. Study-wide points: For ophthalmopathy, model prediction preceded onset by a median about six months.

This clonotype has only a few counts. The target antigen is unknown. The CDR3 has 13 amino acids. Between the trimmed V and J ends, which lost 5 bases and 0 bases, there was a span of 8 bases. Germline V gene sequence: CDR1 MNHEY, CDR2 SMNVEV (reference sequence). Uncontrolled infection, other autoimmune disease, pregnancy or lactation disqualified patients from enrolment. Together with thyroid ultrasound, orbital computed tomography, serum thyroxine and TRAb, clinical symptoms were used for diagnoses. Amplification targeted TCR beta CDR3 regions from RNA transcripts. The primer set for the first-round RT-PCR of the TCR CDR3 was HTBI. TCRdb re-called the multiplex PCR reads with MiXCR, one entry per CDR3 protein. In the table there are about 400,000 distinct CDR3 sequences, about 15% of which are singletons.

This TCR was recovered from a woman in her twenties or thirties with Graves' hyperthyroidism. Input material: blood. This sequence joins TRBV27 and TRBJ2-7; unclear D gene. In DNA form, the CDR3 reads TGTGCCAGCAGTATTTTCAGCTCCTACGAGCAGTACTTC. This translates into CASSIFSSYEQYF.